These 20 T cell receptor beta chains came from one sample sequenced in a study of post-analysis software for immune sequencing data. No antigen has been assigned to these receptors. Points from the study as a whole: Four to six TRBV segments, including TRBV5-6, TRBV5-1 and TRBV20-1, were more frequent in patients than controls.

Prepared TCR beta cDNA libraries contained unique molecular identifiers. TCRdb analysed the PCR reads with MiXCR anew, one entry per CDR3 protein. The repertoire holds roughly 800,000 distinct CDR3 sequences, under 70% seen once, with 4.6% in the top ten. The specimen sequenced was blood. These receptors came from a girl aged 10-17 years with multiple sclerosis.

V gene TRBV21-1 combines with J gene TRBJ2-7; TRBD1 is the table's D call, not checked against the DNA. TRBV21-1 has pseudogene status. The CDR3 runs to 16 residues. The DNA of the CDR3 is TGTGCCAGCAGCAACTCCCGGCGGAGGAGCTCCTACGAGCAGTACTTC. Translated: CASSNSRRRSSYEQYF.

The chain has TRBV7-8 and TRBJ1-2, with D possibly matching TRBD1 (6 bases). CDR3 length: 15 residues. Trimming stripped 5 bases from V and 4 bases from J, with 17 bases between. The germline CDR1 and CDR2 sequences are SGHVS and FQNEAQ. The CDR3 nucleotides are TGTGCCAGCAGCCCCCGGGGTGGGGGGGCCTATGGCTACACCTTC. This codes for CASSPRGGGAYGYTF.

The chain has TRBV20-1 and TRBJ2-5; D is ambiguous. In germline, CDR1 is DFQATT, CDR2 SNEGSKA (reference sequence). This CDR3 has 16 residues. V was pared by 0 bases and J by 5 bases, with 19 bases between. CDR3 loop: CSARDLRRLPEETQYF. The CDR3 coding sequence is TGCAGTGCTAGAGATCTGAGACGGCTCCCGGAGGAGACCCAGTACTTC.

This clonotype occurred a few times. The chain employs TRBV5-1 and TRBJ2-5; D call uncertain. Gene TRBJ2-7 matches the end of the DNA better, so the J call may be wrong. There are 11 residues in the CDR3. From germline, CDR1 is SGHRS and CDR2 YFSETQ. The CDR3 sequence is CASSLKTEQYF. The CDR3 DNA reads TGCGCCAGCAGCTTGAAAACCGAGCAGTACTTC.

CDR3 sequence (DNA): TGTGCCAGTAGTTCCAGGGCCCTCGCAGAGACCCAGTACTTC. It translates to CASSSRALAETQYF. The chain uses TRBV19 and TRBJ2-7; tentatively, D is TRBD1 (5 bases). The better agreement between TRBJ2-5 and the DNA end casts doubt on the J call. Germline CDR1 LNHDA, CDR2 SQIVND (reference sequence). The CDR3 spans 14 residues.

The rearrangement links TRBV10-1 to TRBJ2-1; TRBD2 might be the D (6 bases). The CDR3 is made up of 15 amino acids. The germline V gene encodes CDR1 WNHNN and CDR2 SYGVQD (reference sequence). V lost 3 bases, J lost 4 bases, and 13 bases lay in between. This chain's CDR3 is CASSDGGRIYNEQFF. The CDR3 DNA reads as TGCGCCAGCAGTGATGGAGGGAGAATTTACAATGAGCAGTTCTTC.

The V and J genes are TRBV14 and TRBJ2-6, with TRBD1 identical over 7 bases. V dropped 0 bases and J dropped 0; count of bases not matched to a gene: 5. Germline assignment: CDR1 SGHDN and CDR2 FVKESK. The CDR3 has 18 amino acids. CDR3 bases: TGTGCCAGCAGCCAAGATCGGGACAGAAACTCTGGGGCCAACGTCCTGACTTTC. This encodes CASSQDRDRNSGANVLTF.

The rearrangement links TRBV6-2 or TRBV6-3 to TRBJ1-1; D not certain. This CDR3 region has 11 residues. Germline CDR1 is MNHEY and CDR2 is SVGEGT. V shed 6 bases and J shed 11 bases, with 13 bases lying between them. Here the CDR3 reads CASRDPDEAFF. CDR3 nucleotides: TGTGCCAGCAGGGATCCGGATGAGGCTTTCTTT.

This clonotype was detected only a few times. One end of the junction does not line up with germline, which may come from a read error. The rearrangement links TRBV5-1 to TRBJ2-1; 7 nucleotides align to TRBD2. Germline V gene lookup returns CDR1 SGHRS and CDR2 YFSETQ. The CDR3 is 15 residues long. The CDR3 DNA reads TGTGCCAGCAGCTCGGGACTAAGCTCCTACAATGAGCAGTTCTTC. Protein: CASSSGLSSYNEQFF.

The chain employs TRBV27 and TRBJ2-7; a weak D match, TRBD1 (5 bases). The J call may be in error: the DNA end matches TRBJ2-5 better. CDR1 and CDR2 (germline): MNHEY, SMNVEV (reference sequence). The CDR3 runs 16 residues. DNA of the CDR3: TGTGCCAGCAGTCCGATTAGGTCAGGGAAAGAGGAGACCCAGTACTTC. Translated: CASSPIRSGKEETQYF.

The chain joins TRBV15 to TRBJ2-3; D remains ambiguous. This CDR3 has 14 residues. Trimming left V 0 bases short and J 4 bases short, with 8 bases between. Germline V gene lookup returns CDR1 LNHNV and CDR2 YYDKDF (reference sequence). The CDR3 DNA is TGTGCCACCAGCAGAGATCTCTTGGCAGATACGCAGTATTTT. It yields the protein CATSRDLLADTQYF.

This chain joins TRBV29-1 and TRBJ2-5; D unresolved. Germline V gene lookup returns CDR1 SQVTM and CDR2 ANQGSEA. The length of the CDR3 is 12 residues. The V gene lost 2 bases and the J gene lost 6 bases, with 10 bases spanning the gap. This chain's CDR3 is CSVELAGQTQYF. CDR3 DNA sequence: TGCAGCGTTGAATTGGCAGGACAGACCCAGTACTTC.

About this clonotype: A much bigger clone sits one base away, suggesting this may be a read error. The chain has TRBV7-3 and TRBJ2-5; TRBD1 is a possible D gene (7 bases). The last part of the DNA fits TRBJ2-7 better; the J call may be wrong. Germline V CDR1 and CDR2: SGHTA, FQGTGA. CDR3 size: 13 residues. CDR3 amino acids: CASSRDRDCEQYF. The CDR3, as DNA: TGTGCCAGCAGCCGCGACAGGGACTGCGAGCAGTACTTC.

This sequence joins TRBV12-3 or TRBV12-4 and TRBJ2-1; D remains ambiguous. Trimming stripped 7 bases from V and 7 bases from J, with 14 bases between. The CDR3 runs to 13 residues. CDR3 amino acids: CASNTGPINEQFF. The DNA of the CDR3 is TGTGCCAGCAACACCGGTCCCATTAATGAGCAGTTCTTC.

This clonotype has only one observation. CDR3 sequence (DNA): TGCAGTGCTCCTACGGCCGGGGAGCTGTTTTTT. Translated: CSAPTAGELFF. The J gene is TRBJ2-2, the V gene TRBV20-1; no clear D gene. This CDR3 has 11 residues. V lost 5 bases and J 6 bases, leaving 7 bases between the germline ends. Germline V gene data show CDR1 as DFQATT and CDR2 as SNEGSKA (reference sequence).

V usage is TRBV15 and J usage is TRBJ2-7, with D possibly being TRBD1 (5 bases). This CDR3 spans 15 amino acids. Per the germline V gene, CDR1 is LNHNV and CDR2 is YYDKDF (reference sequence). Trimming left V 3 bases short and J 0 bases short, with 12 bases between. CDR3 DNA sequence: TGTGCCACCAGCAGGGATACAGGTCTCTCCTACGAGCAGTACTTC. Translating gives CATSRDTGLSYEQYF.

This rearrangement joins TRBV12-3 or TRBV12-4 to TRBJ2-3, with a possible D match to TRBD2 (6 bases). V gave up 2 bases and J gave up 4 bases, with 19 bases separating them. This CDR3 contains 17 residues. CDR3 protein: CASSLRPGVPSSDTQYF. CDR3 nucleotides: TGTGCCAGCAGTTTACGGCCGGGAGTGCCGTCATCAGATACGCAGTATTTT.

This clonotype was seen only a few times. This chain connects TRBV5-1 to TRBJ2-5; 8 positions agree with TRBD1. Germline trimming cut 7 bases from V and 1 base from J; bases unmatched to any gene: 3. The length of the CDR3 is 13 residues. Germline V lookup: CDR1 SGHRS, CDR2 YFSETQ. The CDR3 loop reads CASSTGVQETQYF. The CDR3 DNA sequence: TGCGCCAGCTCGACAGGGGTCCAAGAGACCCAGTACTTC.

This sequence joins TRBV5-1 and TRBJ2-4; D unclear. The J call is uncertain, as TRBJ2-7 better fits the DNA end. There are 12 residues in the CDR3. The V gene's germline CDR1 is SGHRS and CDR2 YFSETQ. This chain's CDR3 is CASSPEGHEQYF. The CDR3 bases are TGCGCCAGCAGCCCCGAAGGCCACGAGCAGTACTTC.

The rearrangement joins TRBV10-3 to TRBJ2-2, with 7 positions matching TRBD2. The CDR3 spans 15 residues. Germline values: CDR1 ENHRY, CDR2 SYGVKD. V trimming: 4 bases; J trimming: 4 bases; junction bases outside the gene matches: 6. The CDR3 nucleotides are TGTGCCATCAGTGTTTCGCTAGCGGCCACCGGGGAGCTGTTTTTT. Translating it yields CAISVSLAATGELFF.